Below, 29 T cell receptor beta chains from the same sample are listed, as sequenced in a study of blood T cell repertoires in COVID-19. Here immunoSEQ multiplex PCR was the method, and the copy in TCRdb shows in-frame clones only, minus some. There are about 240,000 clones in the sample; around 83% occur only once, and over 7.5% lies in the top ten. Sequencing used peripheral blood. Receptor source: a woman of 80 years or more with acute or convalescent COVID-19.

The chain uses TRBV5-4 and TRBJ1-3; 7 positions match TRBD1. CDR3 length equals 15 residues. Germline-derived CDR1 and CDR2 are SGHNT and YYREEE (reference sequence). With V trimmed by 3 bases and J by 3 bases, 6 bases remained unmatched. CDR3 residues: CASSSEGAGGNTIYF. As DNA, the CDR3 is TGTGCCAGCAGCTCGGAGGGGGCTGGTGGAAACACCATATATTTT.

The count of this clone is one. CDR3 nucleotides: TGTGCCATCAGTGAGTCGACGGGGGGGAACAATGAGCAGTTCTTC. Residues: CAISESTGGNNEQFF. The J gene is TRBJ2-1, the V gene TRBV10-3; 8 nucleotides line up with TRBD2. Per the germline V gene, CDR1 is ENHRY and CDR2 is SYGVKD. The CDR3 loop spans 15 amino acids. The V gene end was trimmed by 0 bases and the J gene end by 5 bases; junction bases not matched to a gene: 3.

The chain combines TRBV28 with TRBJ2-1, with D possibly being TRBD1 (6 bases). CDR3 length: 15 amino acids. The germline CDR1 and CDR2 sequences are MDHEN and SYDVKM. Trimming removed 6 bases from V and 10 bases from J, with 22 bases in between. CDR3 nucleotide sequence: TGTGCCAGCAGGTGGGGGCCAGGGCATCCCAGAGAGCAGTTCTTC. Its protein product is CASRWGPGHPREQFF.

The chain uses TRBV15 and TRBJ2-1; TRBD1 agrees at 7 bases. Germline values: CDR1 LNHNV, CDR2 YYDKDF (reference sequence). V shed 2 bases, J shed 9 bases, and the junction held 7 bases outside the gene matches. The CDR3 consists of 14 residues. CDR3 region: CATSRTGARIEQFF. CDR3 nucleotides: TGTGCCACCAGCAGAACAGGGGCTCGGATTGAGCAGTTCTTC.

In its sample, this clone was seen a few times. In DNA, the CDR3 is TGCGCCAGCAGCCTCCGGACAGGCCGGGGTGAAAAACTGTTTTTT. Its translation: CASSLRTGRGEKLFF. The rearrangement joins TRBV5-1 to TRBJ1-4, with TRBD1 identical over 7 bases. The germline V gene has CDR1 SGHRS and CDR2 YFSETQ. This CDR3 is 15 amino acids long. V shed 4 bases and J 7 bases; nucleotides not matched to a gene: 10. The full variable domain, with the rest looked up from reference TRBV5-1 and TRBJ1-4, is KAGVTQTPRYLIKTRGQQVTLSCSPISGHRSVSWYQQTPGQGLQFLFEYFSETQRNKGNFPGRFSGRQFSNSRSEMNVSTLELGDSALYLCASSLRTGRGEKLFFGSGTQLSVL.

This clone has just one count. The chain carries TRBV7-9 and TRBJ1-4; D perhaps matches TRBD1 (5 bases). The germline CDR1 and CDR2 sequences are SEHNR and FQNEAQ (reference sequence). The V end lost 2 bases, the J end lost 4 bases, and 11 bases lay between the germline ends. This CDR3 comprises 15 residues. The CDR3: CASSLTAGNNEKLFF. In DNA, the CDR3 is TGTGCCAGCAGCTTAACGGCAGGGAATAATGAAAAACTGTTTTTT.

The chain recombines TRBV28 with TRBJ1-5, with 7 bases matching TRBD1. V shed 6 bases and J 12 bases; nucleotides not matched to a gene: 8. The length of the CDR3 is 12 residues. Germline V CDR1 and CDR2: MDHEN, SYDVKM. CDR3 residues: CASRQGVQVQHF. Here the CDR3 DNA reads TGTGCCAGCAGGCAGGGGGTACAGGTCCAGCATTTT.

CDR3 coding DNA: TGTGCCAGCTCACCACTGGCAGGGGATGGCTACACCTTC. Encoded protein: CASSPLAGDGYTF. This chain connects TRBV18 to TRBJ1-2, with D tentatively TRBD1 (6 bases). CDR3 length equals 13 residues. CDR1 is KGHSH and CDR2 is LQKENI in the germline V gene. V gave up 1 base and J gave up 6 bases, with 9 bases separating them.

This clone appeared a single time. In DNA form, the CDR3 reads TGTGCCACCAGTGGTCGGGACAGCTATCAGCCCCAGCATTTT. Protein: CATSGRDSYQPQHF. The chain combines TRBV24-1 with TRBJ1-5; 7 bases map to TRBD1. The CDR3 consists of 14 residues. V lost 5 bases to trimming and J lost 5 bases; unmatched junction nucleotides: 5. Germline V gene lookup returns CDR1 KGHDR and CDR2 SFDVKD.

The gene calls are TRBV28 and TRBJ2-2; D might be TRBD2 (6 bases). CDR1 and CDR2 (germline): MDHEN, SYDVKM. Trimming left V 3 bases short and J 4 bases short, with 9 bases between. The CDR3 extends over 14 amino acids. CDR3 region: CASSFQLATGELFF. DNA of the CDR3: TGTGCCAGCAGTTTTCAACTAGCCACCGGGGAGCTGTTTTTT.

This sequence joins TRBV5-1 and TRBJ1-1; 7 nucleotides align to TRBD1. V lost 2 bases to trimming and J lost 4 bases; unmatched junction nucleotides: 11. The germline V gene encodes CDR1 SGHRS and CDR2 YFSETQ. The CDR3 has 16 amino acids. CDR3 DNA sequence: TGCGCCAGCAGCTTAGGACAGACAGGGAGGATCACTGAAGCTTTCTTT. Its protein product is CASSLGQTGRITEAFF.

The J gene is TRBJ2-7, the V gene TRBV4-1; perhaps TRBD1 as D (6 bases). In germline, CDR1 is MGHRA, CDR2 YSYEKL. V was pared by 0 bases and J by 3 bases, with 12 bases between. The CDR3 loop spans 15 amino acids. CDR3 coding DNA: TGCGCCAGCAGCCAAGACCGGACAGTATTCTACGAGCAGTACTTC. Its translation: CASSQDRTVFYEQYF.

This chain connects TRBV6-5 to TRBJ1-5; D is unresolved. This CDR3 comprises 13 residues. Looked up from germline, CDR1 is MNHEY and CDR2 is SVGAGI. The ends were cut back, 10 bases at V and 6 bases at J, with 16 bases in the middle. This CDR3 is CATRLGSIQPQHF. CDR3 DNA sequence: TGTGCCACACGGCTCGGGAGTATTCAGCCCCAGCATTTT.

The table lists this clone with a count of one. This rearrangement joins TRBV15 to TRBJ1-1, with TRBD1 matching over 9 bases. The CDR3 covers 14 residues. Germline CDR1 LNHNV, CDR2 YYDKDF (reference sequence). Trimming took 1 base from V and 8 from J; bases not matched to a gene: 5. CDR3 region: CATSRGDRVSEAFF. The CDR3 DNA is TGTGCCACCAGCAGAGGGGACAGGGTCTCAGAAGCTTTCTTT.

This clone was observed once. J is TRBJ2-7 and V is TRBV6-5; 8 nucleotides match TRBD1. The V gene end was trimmed by 7 bases and the J gene end by 4 bases; junction bases not matched to a gene: 9. The length of the CDR3 is 14 residues. CDR1 MNHEY and CDR2 SVGAGI come from the germline V gene. CDR3 sequence (DNA): TGTGCCAGCACGAGAGGACAGGGCGAGTACGAGCAGTACTTC. This translates into CASTRGQGEYEQYF.

The V and J genes are TRBV2 and TRBJ1-2, with TRBD1 matching 7 bases. From germline, CDR1 is SNHLY and CDR2 FYNNEI. With V trimmed by 7 bases and J by 8 bases, 16 bases remained unmatched. This CDR3 is built from 15 residues. For the CDR3, the DNA is TGTGCCAGCAAGCGGTCTTTCGCAGGGGGTGACGGCTACACCTTC. It translates to CASKRSFAGGDGYTF.

V is TRBV2 and J is TRBJ2-7; TRBD1 aligns across 10 bases. This CDR3 has 15 amino acids. The germline gives CDR1 SNHLY, CDR2 FYNNEI. The V segment lost 5 bases and the J segment 6 bases; nucleotides outside the gene matches: 10. The CDR3 coding sequence is TGTGCCAGCAGTCCCCGGGACAGGGGAATAGGCGAGCAGTACTTC. This encodes CASSPRDRGIGEQYF.

The gene calls are TRBV19 and TRBJ1-4; weak D call: TRBD1 (5 bases). V lost 7 bases to trimming and J lost 3 bases, with 15 bases between them. CDR3 length: 15 residues. CDR1 is LNHDA and CDR2 is SQIVND in the germline V gene (reference sequence). The CDR3 nucleotides are TGTGCCAGTATCGGGGGGGACGCGGCTAATGAAAAACTGTTTTTT. Translation gives CASIGGDAANEKLFF.

This clone appeared a few times. The CDR3 region is CASSLQGGGYTF. In DNA, the CDR3 is TGTGCCAGCAGCTTACAGGGGGGCGGCTACACCTTC. The genes are TRBV3-1 (or the pseudogene TRBV3-2) and TRBJ1-2, with 8 bases matching TRBD1. The CDR3 runs to 12 residues. The V gene end was trimmed by 5 bases and the J gene end by 8 bases; junction bases not matched to a gene: 4. Germline V gene sequence: CDR1 LGHDT, CDR2 YNNKEL (reference sequence).

The table lists this clone with a few counts. V gene TRBV19 combines with J gene TRBJ2-2; possibly TRBD1 for D (5 bases). The CDR3 extends over 14 amino acids. Germline V CDR1 and CDR2: LNHDA, SQIVND (reference sequence). V was shortened by 6 bases and J by 1 base, with 9 bases between the two germline ends. The CDR3 loop reads CASRNTGNTGELFF. The CDR3 bases are TGTGCCAGTAGAAATACAGGGAACACCGGGGAGCTGTTTTTT.

The chain has TRBV7-9 and TRBJ1-3, with 7 bases aligning to TRBD1. The CDR3 is 15 amino acids. CDR1 is SEHNR, CDR2 FQNEAQ, per germline (reference sequence). With 4 bases clipped from V and 2 bases from J, the junction kept 5 bases outside the gene matches. CDR3 nucleotide sequence: TGTGCCAGCAGCTCCGTAGGGGGCACTGGAAACACCATATATTTT. It encodes CASSSVGGTGNTIYF. Combining the CDR3 with reference TRBV7-9 and TRBJ1-3 gives the whole variable domain DTGVSQNPRHKITKRGQNVTFRCDPISEHNRLYWYRQTLGQGPEFLTYFQNEAQLEKSRLLSDRFSAERPKGSFSTLEIQRTEQGDSAMYLCASSSVGGTGNTIYFGEGSWLTVV.

The chain links TRBV19 to TRBJ2-2, with 9 bases lining up with TRBD2. This CDR3 contains 16 residues. Looked up from germline, CDR1 is LNHDA and CDR2 is SQIVND (reference sequence). With V trimmed by 5 bases and J by 3 bases, 7 bases remained unmatched. The CDR3 DNA reads as TGTGCCAGTAGTCCGGCGGGGGGGCAGTACACCGGGGAGCTGTTTTTT. Its protein product is CASSPAGGQYTGELFF.

This sequence joins TRBV11-3 and TRBJ2-2; a possible D gene is TRBD2 (6 bases). This CDR3 has 15 amino acids. Per germline, CDR1 SGHNT and CDR2 YENEEA. The V gene lost 4 bases and the J gene lost 5 bases, with 14 bases spanning the gap. CDR3 nucleotide sequence: TGTGCCAGCAGCTGGGGAGGAGAAGAGACCGGGGAGCTGTTTTTT. Its translation: CASSWGGEETGELFF.

The genes are TRBV27 and TRBJ1-1, with TRBD1 as a possible D gene (6 bases). V was shortened by 3 bases and J by 9 bases, with 11 bases between the two germline ends. The CDR3 loop spans 12 amino acids. Germline V gene sequence: CDR1 MNHEY, CDR2 SMNVEV (reference sequence). Written as DNA, the CDR3 is TGTGCCAGCAGTTTTTTGAGGGGGAAAGCTTTCTTT. It codes for CASSFLRGKAFF.

A single count supports this clone. The chain uses TRBV24-1 and TRBJ2-2; 7 nucleotides match TRBD2. This CDR3 is built from 18 residues. In germline, CDR1 is KGHDR, CDR2 SFDVKD. The J segment lost 6 bases and the V segment lost 5 bases, leaving 17 bases of the junction unmatched. CDR3 sequence reads: CATSVPTPTAGNPGELFF. Here the CDR3 DNA reads TGTGCCACCAGTGTCCCGACCCCCACAGCGGGGAATCCCGGGGAGCTGTTTTTT.

The chain joins TRBV14 to TRBJ1-2; D might be TRBD1 (6 bases). The germline V and J ends were trimmed by 4 bases and 4 bases, with 16 bases remaining between them. The CDR3 loop spans 15 amino acids. In germline, CDR1 is SGHDN, CDR2 FVKESK. The CDR3: CASSPLRDTSYGYTF. The DNA of the CDR3 is TGTGCCAGCAGCCCCCTGAGGGACACCTCCTATGGCTACACCTTC.

This clone was seen once. V is TRBV19 and J is TRBJ1-2; 10 bases align to TRBD1. Germline CDR1 is LNHDA and CDR2 is SQIVND (reference sequence). The CDR3 loop spans 15 amino acids. The junction had 7 bases not matched to a gene; V was cut back by 1 base and J by 8 bases. The DNA of the CDR3 is TGTGCCAGTAGTATAGCCGGGACAGGGGCCGCGGGCTACACCTTC. Translating it yields CASSIAGTGAAGYTF.

The J gene is TRBJ2-1, the V gene TRBV28; TRBD1 agrees at 9 bases. Per germline, CDR1 MDHEN and CDR2 SYDVKM. The CDR3 is 17 residues long. J was trimmed by 2 bases and V by 6 bases; bases with no gene match: 11. DNA for the CDR3: TGTGCCAGCAGCTCTACCCGGGGACAGGGAACCTACAATGAGCAGTTCTTC. Its protein product is CASSSTRGQGTYNEQFF.

V and J are TRBV7-9 and TRBJ1-6; D might be TRBD1 (6 bases). The germline CDR1 and CDR2 sequences are SEHNR and FQNEAQ (reference sequence). V was cut by 5 bases and J by 5 bases, with 16 bases left in between. The CDR3 contains 16 residues. Here the CDR3 reads CASSQAGAGDNSPLHF. CDR3 nucleotide sequence: TGTGCCAGCAGCCAAGCTGGGGCAGGGGATAATTCACCCCTCCACTTT.